Here is one TCR beta chain with its context. Germline-derived CDR1 and CDR2 are KGHDR and SFDVKD. The CDR3 consists of 14 residues. Trimming pared 4 bases from V and 5 bases from J, leaving 11 bases between. Data came from immunoSEQ multiplex PCR; TCRdb stores just in-frame clones and leaves some out. The table shows approximately 210,000 clones, with roughly 87% occurring only once. This sample was included in a study of blood T cell repertoires in COVID-19. Study overall: Each recovered donor of Cohort 3 presented with two negative PCRs, clearance, or symptom resolution. Sources were T cells, B-cell-depleted T cells, or PBMCs; the material itself was cDNA or gDNA.

The sample taken for sequencing was PBMCs or T cells enriched from blood (not recorded which). The chain uses TRBV24-1 and TRBJ2-1; no clear D. This TCR derives from a man aged 25 to 45 in a cohort exposed to, infected with or recovered from COVID-19 (not recorded which). The CDR3 loop is CATSDHNRDNEQFF. The CDR3, as DNA: TGTGCCACCAGTGACCACAATCGGGACAATGAGCAGTTCTTC.